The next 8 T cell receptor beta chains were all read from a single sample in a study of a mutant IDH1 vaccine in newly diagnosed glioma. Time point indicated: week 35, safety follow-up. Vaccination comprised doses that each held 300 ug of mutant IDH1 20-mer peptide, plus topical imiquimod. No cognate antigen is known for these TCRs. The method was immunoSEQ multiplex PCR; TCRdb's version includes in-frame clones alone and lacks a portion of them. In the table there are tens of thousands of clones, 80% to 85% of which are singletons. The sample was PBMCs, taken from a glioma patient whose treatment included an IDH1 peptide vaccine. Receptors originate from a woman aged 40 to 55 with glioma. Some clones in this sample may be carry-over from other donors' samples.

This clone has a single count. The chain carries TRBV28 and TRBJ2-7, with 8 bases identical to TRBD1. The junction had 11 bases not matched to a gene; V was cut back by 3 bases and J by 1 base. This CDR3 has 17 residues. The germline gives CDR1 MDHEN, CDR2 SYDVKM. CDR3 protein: CASSLSTTGVLSYEQYF. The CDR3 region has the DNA TGTGCCAGCAGTTTGTCCACGACAGGGGTCCTATCCTACGAGCAGTACTTC.

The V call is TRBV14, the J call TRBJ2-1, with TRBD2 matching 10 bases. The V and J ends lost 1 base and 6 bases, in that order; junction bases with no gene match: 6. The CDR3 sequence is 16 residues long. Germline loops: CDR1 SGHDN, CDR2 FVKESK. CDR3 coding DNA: TGTGCCAGCAGCCAAGGACTAGCGGGCGAGGTCAATGAGCAGTTCTTC. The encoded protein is CASSQGLAGEVNEQFF.

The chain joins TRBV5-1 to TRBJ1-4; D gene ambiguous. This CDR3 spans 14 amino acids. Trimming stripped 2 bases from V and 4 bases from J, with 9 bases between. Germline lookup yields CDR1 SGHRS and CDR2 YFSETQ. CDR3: CASSFTDFNEKLFF. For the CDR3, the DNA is TGCGCCAGCAGCTTTACCGACTTTAATGAAAAACTGTTTTTT.

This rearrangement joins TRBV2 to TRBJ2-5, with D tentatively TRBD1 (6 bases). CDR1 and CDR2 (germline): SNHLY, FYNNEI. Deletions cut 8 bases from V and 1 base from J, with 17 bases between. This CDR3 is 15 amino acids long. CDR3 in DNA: TGTGCCAGCTCAGGGGAGAGGCGGATCCAAGAGACCCAGTACTTC. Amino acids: CASSGERRIQETQYF.

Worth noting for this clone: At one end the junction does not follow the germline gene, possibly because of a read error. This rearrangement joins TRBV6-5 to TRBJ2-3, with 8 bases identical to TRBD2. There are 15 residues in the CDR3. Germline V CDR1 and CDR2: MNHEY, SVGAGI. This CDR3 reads CASNYGRASTDTQYF. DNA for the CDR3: TGTGCCAGCAATTACGGGAGGGCCAGCACAGATACGCAGTATTTT.

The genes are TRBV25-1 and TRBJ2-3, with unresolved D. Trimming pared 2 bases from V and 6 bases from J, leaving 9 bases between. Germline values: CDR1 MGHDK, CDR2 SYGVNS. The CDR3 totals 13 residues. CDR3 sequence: CASSEPSYDTQYF. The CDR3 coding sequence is TGTGCCAGCAGTGAACCCAGCTATGATACGCAGTATTTT.

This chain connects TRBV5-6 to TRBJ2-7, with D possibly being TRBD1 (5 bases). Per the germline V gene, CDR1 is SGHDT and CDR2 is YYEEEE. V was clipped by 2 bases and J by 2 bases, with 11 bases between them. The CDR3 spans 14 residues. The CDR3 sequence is CASSFQGHPYEQYF. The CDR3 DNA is TGTGCCAGCAGCTTCCAGGGCCACCCCTACGAGCAGTACTTC.

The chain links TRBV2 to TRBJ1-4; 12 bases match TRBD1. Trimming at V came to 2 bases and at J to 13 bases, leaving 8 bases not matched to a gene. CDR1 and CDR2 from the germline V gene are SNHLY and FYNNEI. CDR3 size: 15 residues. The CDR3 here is CASSELGTGGERLFF. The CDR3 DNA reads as TGTGCCAGCAGTGAACTCGGGACAGGGGGCGAGAGACTGTTTTTT.